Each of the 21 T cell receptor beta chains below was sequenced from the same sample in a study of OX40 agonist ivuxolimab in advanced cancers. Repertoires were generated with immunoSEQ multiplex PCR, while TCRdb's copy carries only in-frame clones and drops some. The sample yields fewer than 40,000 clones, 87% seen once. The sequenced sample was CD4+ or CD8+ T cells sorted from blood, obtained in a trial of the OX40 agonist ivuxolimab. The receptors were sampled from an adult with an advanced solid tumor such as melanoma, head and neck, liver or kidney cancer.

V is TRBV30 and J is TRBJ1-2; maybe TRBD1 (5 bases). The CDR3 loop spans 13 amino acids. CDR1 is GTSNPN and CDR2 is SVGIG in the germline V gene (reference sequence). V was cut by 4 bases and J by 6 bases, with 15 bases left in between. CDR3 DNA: TGTGCCTGGACCCTCGGGGGTTTAGATGGCTACACCTTC. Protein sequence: CAWTLGGLDGYTF. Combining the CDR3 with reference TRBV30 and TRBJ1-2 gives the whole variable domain SQTIHQWPATLVQPVGSPLSLECTVEGTSNPNLYWYRQAAGRGLQLLFYSVGIGQISSEVPQNLSASRPQDRQFILSSKKLLLSDSGFYLCAWTLGGLDGYTFGSGTRLTVV.

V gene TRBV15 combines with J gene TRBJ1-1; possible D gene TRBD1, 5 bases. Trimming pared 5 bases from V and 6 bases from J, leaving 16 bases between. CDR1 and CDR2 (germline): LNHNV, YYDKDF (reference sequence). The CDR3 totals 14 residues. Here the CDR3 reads CATSGAREVPEAFF. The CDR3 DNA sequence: TGTGCCACCAGCGGCGCCAGGGAAGTCCCTGAAGCTTTCTTT. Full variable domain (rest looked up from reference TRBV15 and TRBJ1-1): DAMVIQNPRYQVTQFGKPVTLSCSQTLNHNVMYWYQQKSSQAPKLLFHYYDKDFNNEADTPDNFQSRRPNTSFCFLDIRSPGLGDTAMYLCATSGAREVPEAFFGQGTRLTVV.

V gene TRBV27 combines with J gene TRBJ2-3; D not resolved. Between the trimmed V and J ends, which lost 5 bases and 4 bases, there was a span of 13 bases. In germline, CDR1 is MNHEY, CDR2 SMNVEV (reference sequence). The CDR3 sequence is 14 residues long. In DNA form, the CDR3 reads TGTGCCAGCAGTGAGACGGTTGAAGCAGATACGCAGTATTTT. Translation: CASSETVEADTQYF.

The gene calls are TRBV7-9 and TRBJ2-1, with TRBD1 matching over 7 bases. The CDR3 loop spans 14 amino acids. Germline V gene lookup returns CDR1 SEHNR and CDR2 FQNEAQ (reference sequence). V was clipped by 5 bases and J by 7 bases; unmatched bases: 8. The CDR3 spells CASSALTRGNEQFF. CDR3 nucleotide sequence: TGTGCCAGCAGCGCCCTGACCAGGGGGAATGAGCAGTTCTTC.

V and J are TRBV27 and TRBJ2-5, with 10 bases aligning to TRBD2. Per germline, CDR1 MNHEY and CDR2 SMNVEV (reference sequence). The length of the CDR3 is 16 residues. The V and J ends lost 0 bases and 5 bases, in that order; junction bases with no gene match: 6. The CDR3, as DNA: TGTGCCAGCAGTTTATCGAGCGGGGGGGTCTATGAGACCCAGTACTTC. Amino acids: CASSLSSGGVYETQYF.

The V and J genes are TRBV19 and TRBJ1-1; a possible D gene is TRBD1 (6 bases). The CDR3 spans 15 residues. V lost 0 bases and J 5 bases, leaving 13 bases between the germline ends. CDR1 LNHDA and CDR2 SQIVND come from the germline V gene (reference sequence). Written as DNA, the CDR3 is TGTGCCAGTAGTATAGATACAGGGACCTTGACTGAAGCTTTCTTT. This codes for CASSIDTGTLTEAFF.

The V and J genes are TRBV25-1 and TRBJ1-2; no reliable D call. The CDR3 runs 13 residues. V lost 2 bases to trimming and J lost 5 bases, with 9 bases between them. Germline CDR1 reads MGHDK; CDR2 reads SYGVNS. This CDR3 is CASSEQARYGYTF. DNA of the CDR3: TGTGCCAGCAGTGAACAGGCCCGGTATGGCTACACCTTC.

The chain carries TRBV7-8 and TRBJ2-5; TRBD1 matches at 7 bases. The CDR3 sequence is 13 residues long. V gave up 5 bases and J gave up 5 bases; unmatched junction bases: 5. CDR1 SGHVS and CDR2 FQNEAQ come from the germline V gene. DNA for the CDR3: TGTGCCAGCAGCACCGACAGGGCGGAGACCCAGTACTTC. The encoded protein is CASSTDRAETQYF.

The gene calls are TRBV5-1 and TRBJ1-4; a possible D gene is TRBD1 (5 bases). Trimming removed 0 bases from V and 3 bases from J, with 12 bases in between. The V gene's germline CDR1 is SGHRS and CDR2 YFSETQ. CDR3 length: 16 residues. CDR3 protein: CASSLDSGGANEKLFF. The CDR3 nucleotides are TGCGCCAGCAGCTTGGATAGTGGAGGGGCTAATGAAAAACTGTTTTTT.

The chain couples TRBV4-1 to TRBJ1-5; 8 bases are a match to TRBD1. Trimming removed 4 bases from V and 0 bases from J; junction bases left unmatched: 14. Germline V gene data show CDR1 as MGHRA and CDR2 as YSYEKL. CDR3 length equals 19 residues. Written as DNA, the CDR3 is TGCGCCAGCAGCCCCGGTCCCGGGACAGGCTATTATAGCAATCAGCCCCAGCATTTT. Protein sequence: CASSPGPGTGYYSNQPQHF.

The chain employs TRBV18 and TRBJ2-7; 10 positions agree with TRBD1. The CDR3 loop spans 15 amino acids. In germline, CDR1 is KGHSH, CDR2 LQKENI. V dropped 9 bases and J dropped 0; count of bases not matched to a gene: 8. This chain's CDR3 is CASIDRQGASYEQYF. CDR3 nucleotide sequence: TGTGCCAGTATCGATCGACAGGGGGCCTCCTACGAGCAGTACTTC.

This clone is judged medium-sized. The CDR3 protein is CASSPPPTRSYNSPLHF. For the CDR3, the DNA is TGTGCCAGCAGCCCACCCCCCACACGCTCCTATAATTCACCCCTCCACTTT. The rearrangement uses TRBV11-2 and TRBJ1-6; unclear D gene. Germline lookup yields CDR1 SGHAT and CDR2 FQNNGV. V lost 5 bases, J lost 0 bases, and 14 bases lay in between. This CDR3 has 17 amino acids. The full variable domain, its missing parts supplied by reference TRBV11-2 and TRBJ1-6, is EAGVAQSPRYKIIEKRQSVAFWCNPISGHATLYWYQQILGQGPKLLIQFQNNGVVDDSQLPKDRFSAERLKGVDSTLKIQPAKLEDSAVYLCASSPPPTRSYNSPLHFGNGTRLTVT.

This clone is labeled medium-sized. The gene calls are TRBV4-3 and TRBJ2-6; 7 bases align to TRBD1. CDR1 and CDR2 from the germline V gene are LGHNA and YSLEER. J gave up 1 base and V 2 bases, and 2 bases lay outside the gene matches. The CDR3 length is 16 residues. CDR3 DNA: TGCGCCAGCAGCCAAAAGACAGGGTCTGGGGCCAACGTCCTGACTTTC. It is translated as CASSQKTGSGANVLTF.

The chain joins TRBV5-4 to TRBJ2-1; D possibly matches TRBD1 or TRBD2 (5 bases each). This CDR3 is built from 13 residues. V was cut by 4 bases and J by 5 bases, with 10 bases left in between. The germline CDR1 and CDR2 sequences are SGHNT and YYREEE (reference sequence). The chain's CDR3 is CASSGTGNNEQFF. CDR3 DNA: TGTGCCAGCAGCGGGACGGGAAACAATGAGCAGTTCTTC.

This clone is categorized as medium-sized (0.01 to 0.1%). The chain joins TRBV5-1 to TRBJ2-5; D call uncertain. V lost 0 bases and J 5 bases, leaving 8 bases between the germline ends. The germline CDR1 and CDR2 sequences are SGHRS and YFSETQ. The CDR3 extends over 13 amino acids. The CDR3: CASSLVVMETQYF. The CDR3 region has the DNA TGCGCCAGCAGCTTGGTTGTCATGGAGACCCAGTACTTC.

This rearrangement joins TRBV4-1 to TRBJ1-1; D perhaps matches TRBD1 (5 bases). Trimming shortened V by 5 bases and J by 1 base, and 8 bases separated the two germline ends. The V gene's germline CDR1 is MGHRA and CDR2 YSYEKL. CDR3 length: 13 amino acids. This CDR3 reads CASSGGGNTEAFF. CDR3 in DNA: TGCGCCAGCAGCGGGGGGGGGAACACTGAAGCTTTCTTT.

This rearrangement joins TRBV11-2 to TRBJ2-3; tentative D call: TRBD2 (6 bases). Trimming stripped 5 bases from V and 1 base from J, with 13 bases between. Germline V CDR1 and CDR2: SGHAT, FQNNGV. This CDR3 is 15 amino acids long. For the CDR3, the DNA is TGTGCCAGCAGCCCGGCGGGGCGGGGCACAGATACGCAGTATTTT. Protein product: CASSPAGRGTDTQYF. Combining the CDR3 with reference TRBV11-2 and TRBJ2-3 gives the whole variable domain EAGVAQSPRYKIIEKRQSVAFWCNPISGHATLYWYQQILGQGPKLLIQFQNNGVVDDSQLPKDRFSAERLKGVDSTLKIQPAKLEDSAVYLCASSPAGRGTDTQYFGPGTRLTVL.

The CDR3 is CASSTGSPNEQFF. DNA of the CDR3: TGCGCCAGCAGCACCGGGTCCCCAAATGAGCAGTTCTTC. The rearrangement uses TRBV5-1 and TRBJ2-1; D is undetermined. The length of the CDR3 is 13 residues. Between the trimmed V and J ends, which lost 4 bases and 7 bases, there was a span of 12 bases. Germline assignment: CDR1 SGHRS and CDR2 YFSETQ.

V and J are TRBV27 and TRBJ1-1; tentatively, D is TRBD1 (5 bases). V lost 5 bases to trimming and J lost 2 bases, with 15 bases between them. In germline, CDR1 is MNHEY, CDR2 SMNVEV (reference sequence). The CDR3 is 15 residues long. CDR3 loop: CASSPDRGTNTEAFF. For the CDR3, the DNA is TGTGCCAGCAGTCCGGACCGGGGGACTAACACTGAAGCTTTCTTT.

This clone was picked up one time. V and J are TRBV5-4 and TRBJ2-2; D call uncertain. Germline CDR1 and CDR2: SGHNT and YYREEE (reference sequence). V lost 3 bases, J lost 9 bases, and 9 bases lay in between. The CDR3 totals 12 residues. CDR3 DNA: TGTGCCAGCAGCTCGTCTGGCCGGGAGCTGTTTTTT. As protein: CASSSSGRELFF.

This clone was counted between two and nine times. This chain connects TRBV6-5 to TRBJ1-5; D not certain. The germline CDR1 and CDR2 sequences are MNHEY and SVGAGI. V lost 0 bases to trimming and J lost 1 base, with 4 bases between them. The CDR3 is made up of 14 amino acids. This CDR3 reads CASSYSYSNQPQHF. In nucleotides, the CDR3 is TGTGCCAGCAGTTACTCGTACAGCAATCAGCCCCAGCATTTT.